These 9 T cell receptor beta chains were sequenced from one sample in a study of T cells in Graves' hyperthyroidism and ophthalmopathy. Researchers took RNA transcripts and amplified the TCR beta CDR3 regions from them. HTBI primers drove first-round RT-PCR of the TCR CDR3. MiXCR, run by TCRdb on the multiplex PCR reads, gives a single entry per CDR3 protein. The profile shows some 250,000 distinct CDR3 sequences, 13% to 15% of them singletons. Specimen: blood. These receptors all come from a woman aged 40 to 49 with Graves' hyperthyroidism that later progressed to Graves' ophthalmopathy.

The chain employs TRBV30 and TRBJ1-1; D gene uncertain. The CDR3 runs 14 residues. V was cut by 2 bases and J by 4 bases, with 14 bases left in between. Looked up from germline, CDR1 is GTSNPN and CDR2 is SVGIG (reference sequence). The DNA for the CDR3 is TGTGCCTGGAGTTTAGGCAGCCGGAGCACTGAAGCTTTCTTT. It yields the protein CAWSLGSRSTEAFF.

In regard to this clonotype: One junction end disagrees with the germline gene, perhaps due to a read error. The V and J genes are TRBV2 and TRBJ1-6, with D possibly being TRBD1 (6 bases). The CDR3 is made up of 17 amino acids. CDR1 SNHLY and CDR2 FYNNEI come from the germline V gene. The CDR3 here is CASSKTGGASGNSRLHF. The CDR3 nucleotides read TGTGCCAGCAGTAAGACAGGCGGCGCCAGTGGGAATTCACGCCTCCACTTT.

V is TRBV11-2 and J is TRBJ2-1, with TRBD2 matching over 12 bases. The CDR3 sequence is 16 residues long. The germline V gene encodes CDR1 SGHAT and CDR2 FQNNGV. V lost 6 bases, J lost 7 bases, and 10 bases stayed unmatched. CDR3 sequence: CASSGTPTSGRNEQFF. CDR3 sequence (DNA): TGTGCCAGCAGTGGGACCCCGACTAGCGGGAGAAATGAGCAGTTCTTC.

The rearrangement links TRBV28 to TRBJ2-7; 10 nucleotides match TRBD2. The CDR3 runs 15 residues. Losses at the gene ends were 6 bases for V and 6 bases for J; bases not matched to a gene: 11. Germline loops: CDR1 MDHEN, CDR2 SYDVKM. The CDR3 bases are TGTGCCAGCAGCCAAGCCGCTAGCGGGAGTATCGAGCAGTACTTC. Protein product: CASSQAASGSIEQYF.

This clonotype has a handful of counts. The chain is built from TRBV28 and TRBJ2-3, with a tentative D call TRBD2 (5 bases). Between the trimmed V and J ends, which lost 5 bases and 1 base, there was a span of 13 bases. Per the germline V gene, CDR1 is MDHEN and CDR2 is SYDVKM. This CDR3 has 15 residues. In DNA form, the CDR3 reads TGTGCCAGCAGTGATAGCGAGAGGGGCACAGATACGCAGTATTTT. This encodes CASSDSERGTDTQYF. The full variable domain, with the rest looked up from reference TRBV28 and TRBJ2-3, is DVKVTQSSRYLVKRTGEKVFLECVQDMDHENMFWYRQDPGLGLRLIYFSYDVKMKEKGDIPEGYSVSREKKERFSLILESASTNQTSMYLCASSDSERGTDTQYFGPGTRLTVL.

This clonotype has at least ten counts. This chain uses TRBV6-1 with TRBJ1-4, with D maybe TRBD1 (6 bases). CDR1 and CDR2 (germline): MNHNS, SASEGT. Trimming shortened V by 6 bases and J by 3 bases, and 14 bases separated the two germline ends. The CDR3 runs to 15 residues. CDR3 nucleotide sequence: TGTGCCAGCAGCCCCCGGAGGGGGGCTAATGAAAAACTGTTTTTT. It specifies CASSPRRGANEKLFF.

This clonotype has at least ten counts. The chain combines TRBV12-3 or TRBV12-4 with TRBJ2-7; the D gene is possibly TRBD2 (6 bases). V was trimmed by 2 bases and J by 3 bases, leaving 20 bases between them. This CDR3 is built from 17 residues. The CDR3 spells CASSLSNYGRDDYEQYF. In DNA form, the CDR3 reads TGTGCCAGCAGTTTATCCAATTACGGGCGGGATGACTACGAGCAGTACTTC.

This clonotype was seen ten or more times. The chain combines TRBV6-2 or TRBV6-3 with TRBJ2-1; tentative D call: TRBD1 (6 bases). CDR1 and CDR2 from the germline V gene are MNHEY and SVGEGT. Trimming stripped 5 bases from V and 0 bases from J, with 11 bases between. This CDR3 is 15 amino acids long. The CDR3 DNA reads TGTGCCAGCAGTCCGGACAGAAGCTCCTACAATGAGCAGTTCTTC. It specifies CASSPDRSSYNEQFF.

The CDR3 loop reads CASSLASGASGSEQYF. The CDR3 DNA sequence: TGCGCCAGCAGCTTGGCTTCCGGAGCTAGCGGGTCCGAGCAGTACTTC. The chain uses TRBV5-1 and TRBJ2-7, with 8 positions matching TRBD2. This CDR3 region has 16 residues. The germline V gene encodes CDR1 SGHRS and CDR2 YFSETQ. Losses at the gene ends were 0 bases for V and 6 bases for J; bases not matched to a gene: 11.